This T cell receptor beta chain appears in the sequencing data of a study of radiotherapy plus CTLA-4 blockade in lung cancer. V shed 7 bases and J 3 bases; nucleotides not matched to a gene: 6. The CDR3 sequence is 15 residues long. The germline gives CDR1 MNHEY, CDR2 SVGAGI. Sequenced by immunoSEQ multiplex PCR; TCRdb stores in-frame clones only, minus some. The sample contains 26,000 or so clones, 70% to 85% of which appear only once. The origin of this receptor is a human donor with non-small cell lung cancer who had stable disease on radiotherapy plus ipilimumab. Here the sequenced sample was peripheral blood, taken from a patient treated with radiotherapy plus ipilimumab. The chain is built from TRBV6-5 and TRBJ1-5, with 10 bases aligning to TRBD1. In nucleotides, the CDR3 is TGTGCCAGCATGGGGACAGGGGCTTCCAATCAGCCCCAGCATTTT. Translation: CASMGTGASNQPQHF.